This TCR beta chain was sequenced in a study of blood T cell repertoires in COVID-19. The repertoire was sequenced with immunoSEQ multiplex PCR; TCRdb's copy has only in-frame clones and lacks some. Of around 370,000 clones listed, 80% to 90% are singletons. V dropped 2 bases and J dropped 10; count of bases not matched to a gene: 9. The CDR3 has 15 amino acids. The germline gives CDR1 MNHNY, CDR2 SVGAGI (reference sequence). The chain recombines TRBV6-6 with TRBJ2-1; 9 bases are a match to TRBD2. The sample was peripheral blood. The sequence derives from a woman in her 50s with COVID-19, enrolled during active disease. The CDR3 coding sequence is TGTGCCAGCAGTTACATTAGCGGGAGTCTAGGGGAGCAGTTCTTC. It encodes CASSYISGSLGEQFF.